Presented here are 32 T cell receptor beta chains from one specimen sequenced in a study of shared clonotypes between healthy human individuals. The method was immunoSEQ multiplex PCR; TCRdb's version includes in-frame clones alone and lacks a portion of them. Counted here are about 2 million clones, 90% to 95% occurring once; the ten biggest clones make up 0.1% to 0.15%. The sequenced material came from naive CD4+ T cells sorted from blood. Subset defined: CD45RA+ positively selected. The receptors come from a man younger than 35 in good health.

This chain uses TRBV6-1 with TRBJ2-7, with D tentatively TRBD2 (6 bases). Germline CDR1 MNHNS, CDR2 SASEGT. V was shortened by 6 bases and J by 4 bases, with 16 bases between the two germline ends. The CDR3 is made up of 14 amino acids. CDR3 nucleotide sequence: TGTGCCAGCAGGACACGGACGGAGGGTTACGAGCAGTACTTC. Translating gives CASRTRTEGYEQYF.

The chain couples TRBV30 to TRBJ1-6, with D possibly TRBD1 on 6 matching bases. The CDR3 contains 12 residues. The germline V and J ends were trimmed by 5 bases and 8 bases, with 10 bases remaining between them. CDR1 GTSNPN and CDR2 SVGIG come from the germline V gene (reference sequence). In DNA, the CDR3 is TGTGCCTGGGGACAGCCCGATTCACCCCTCCACTTT. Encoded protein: CAWGQPDSPLHF.

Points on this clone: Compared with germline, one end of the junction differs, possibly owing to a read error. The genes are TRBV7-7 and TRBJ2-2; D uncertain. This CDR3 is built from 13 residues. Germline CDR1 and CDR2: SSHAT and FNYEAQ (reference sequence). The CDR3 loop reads CASSPSVTGELFF. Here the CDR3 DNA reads TGTGCTAGCAGCCCCAGTGTTACCGGGGAGCTGTTTTTT.

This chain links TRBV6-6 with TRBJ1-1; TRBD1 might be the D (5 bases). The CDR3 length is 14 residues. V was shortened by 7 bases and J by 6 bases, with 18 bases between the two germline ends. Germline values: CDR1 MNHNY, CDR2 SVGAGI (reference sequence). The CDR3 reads CASKGRAEVPEAFF. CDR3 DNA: TGTGCCAGCAAGGGCAGGGCCGAGGTCCCTGAAGCTTTCTTT.

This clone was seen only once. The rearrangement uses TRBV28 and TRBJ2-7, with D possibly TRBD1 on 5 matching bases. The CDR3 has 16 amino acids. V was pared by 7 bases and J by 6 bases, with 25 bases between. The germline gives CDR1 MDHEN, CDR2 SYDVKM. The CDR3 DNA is TGTGCCAGCACAGCAACATCCTATGGCAGGGTTCGCGAGCAGTACTTC. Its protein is CASTATSYGRVREQYF.

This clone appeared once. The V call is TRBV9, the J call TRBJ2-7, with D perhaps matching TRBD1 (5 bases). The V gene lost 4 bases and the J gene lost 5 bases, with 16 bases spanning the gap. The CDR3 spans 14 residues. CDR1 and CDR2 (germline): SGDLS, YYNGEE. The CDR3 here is CASSLTKGVDEQYF. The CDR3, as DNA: TGTGCCAGCAGCTTAACGAAAGGGGTGGACGAGCAGTACTTC. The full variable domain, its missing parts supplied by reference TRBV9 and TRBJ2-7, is DSGVTQTPKHLITATGQRVTLRCSPRSGDLSVYWYQQSLDQGLQFLIQYYNGEERAKGNILERFSAQQFPDLHSELNLSSLELGDSALYFCASSLTKGVDEQYFGPGTRLTVT.

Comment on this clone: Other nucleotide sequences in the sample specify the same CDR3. The CDR3 protein is CASSPGSNQPQHF. The CDR3 nucleotides read TGTGCCAGCTCACCAGGCAGCAATCAGCCCCAGCATTTT. The rearrangement uses TRBV18 and TRBJ1-5; D not resolved. From germline, CDR1 is KGHSH and CDR2 LQKENI. CDR3 length: 13 residues. V was trimmed by 2 bases and J by 1 base, leaving 3 bases between them.

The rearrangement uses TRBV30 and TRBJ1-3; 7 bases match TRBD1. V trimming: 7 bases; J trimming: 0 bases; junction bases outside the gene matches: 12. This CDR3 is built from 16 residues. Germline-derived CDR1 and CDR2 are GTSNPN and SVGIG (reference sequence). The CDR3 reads CASTTRTGLSGNTIYF. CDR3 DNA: TGTGCCTCTACAACTAGGACAGGCCTCTCTGGAAACACCATATATTTT.

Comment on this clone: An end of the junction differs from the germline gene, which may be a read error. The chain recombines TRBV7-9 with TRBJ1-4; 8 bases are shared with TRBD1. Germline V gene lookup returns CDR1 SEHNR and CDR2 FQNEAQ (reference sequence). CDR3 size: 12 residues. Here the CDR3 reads CASSPAPGQADF. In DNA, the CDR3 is TGTGCCAGCAGCCCGGCTCCGGGACAGGCTGATTTT.

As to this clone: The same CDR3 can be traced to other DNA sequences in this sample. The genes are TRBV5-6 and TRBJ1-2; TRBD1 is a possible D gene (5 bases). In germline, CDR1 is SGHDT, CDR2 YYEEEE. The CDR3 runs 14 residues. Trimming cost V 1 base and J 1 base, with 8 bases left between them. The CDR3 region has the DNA TGTGCCAGCAGCTTGCCGGGGGTTAACTATGGCTACACCTTC. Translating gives CASSLPGVNYGYTF. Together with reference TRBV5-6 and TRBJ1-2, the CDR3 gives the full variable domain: DAGVTQSPTHLIKTRGQQVTLRCSPKSGHDTVSWYQQALGQGPQFIFQYYEEEERQRGNFPDRFSGHQFPNYSSELNVNALLLGDSALYLCASSLPGVNYGYTFGSGTRLTVV.

This CDR3 reads CAWRGRDSLSFSYEQYF. In DNA form, the CDR3 reads TGTGCCTGGAGAGGTAGGGACAGTCTATCCTTCTCCTACGAGCAGTACTTC. This rearrangement joins TRBV30 to TRBJ2-7; TRBD1 matches 7 bases. Germline V CDR1 and CDR2: GTSNPN, SVGIG (reference sequence). The CDR3 spans 17 residues. With 3 bases clipped from V and 0 bases from J, the junction kept 14 bases outside the gene matches.

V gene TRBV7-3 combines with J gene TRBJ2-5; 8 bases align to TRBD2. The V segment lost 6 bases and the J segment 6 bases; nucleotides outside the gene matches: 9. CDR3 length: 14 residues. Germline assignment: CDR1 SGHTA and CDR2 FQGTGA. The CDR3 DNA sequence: TGTGCCAGCAGTTCGGGGACTAGTATAAAGACCCAGTACTTC. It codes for CASSSGTSIKTQYF.

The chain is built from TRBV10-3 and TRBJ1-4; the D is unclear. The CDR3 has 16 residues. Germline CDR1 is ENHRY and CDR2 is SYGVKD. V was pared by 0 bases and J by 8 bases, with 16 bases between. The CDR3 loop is CAISESNAQIGEKLFF. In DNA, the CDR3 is TGTGCCATCAGTGAGTCTAATGCACAAATTGGGGAAAAACTGTTTTTT.

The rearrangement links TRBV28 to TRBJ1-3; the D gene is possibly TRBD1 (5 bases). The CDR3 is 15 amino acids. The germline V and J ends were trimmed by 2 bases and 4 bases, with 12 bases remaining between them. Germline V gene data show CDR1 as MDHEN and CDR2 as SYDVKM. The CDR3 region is CASSLVGGVGNTIYF. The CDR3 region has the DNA TGTGCCAGCAGTTTAGTCGGGGGAGTGGGAAACACCATATATTTT.

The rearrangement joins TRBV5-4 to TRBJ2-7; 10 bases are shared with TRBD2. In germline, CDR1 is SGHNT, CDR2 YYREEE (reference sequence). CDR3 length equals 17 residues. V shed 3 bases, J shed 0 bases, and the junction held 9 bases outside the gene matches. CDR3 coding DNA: TGTGCCAGCAGCTCGACTATTGGGACTAGCGACTCCTACGAGCAGTACTTC. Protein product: CASSSTIGTSDSYEQYF. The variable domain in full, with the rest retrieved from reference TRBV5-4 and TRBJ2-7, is ETGVTQSPTHLIKTRGQQVTLRCSSQSGHNTVSWYQQALGQGPQFIFQYYREEENGRGNFPPRFSGLQFPNYSSELNVNALELDDSALYLCASSSTIGTSDSYEQYFGPGTRLTVT.

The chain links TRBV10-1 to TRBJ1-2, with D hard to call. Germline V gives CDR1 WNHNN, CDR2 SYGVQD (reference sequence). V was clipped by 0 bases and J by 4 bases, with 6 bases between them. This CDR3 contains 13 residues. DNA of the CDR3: TGCGCCAGCAGTGAGTCGAAAAGCTATGGCTACACCTTC. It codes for CASSESKSYGYTF.

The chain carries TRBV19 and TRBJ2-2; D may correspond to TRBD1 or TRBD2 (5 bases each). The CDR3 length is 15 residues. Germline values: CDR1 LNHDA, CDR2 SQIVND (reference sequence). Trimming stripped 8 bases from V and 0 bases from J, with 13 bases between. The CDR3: CASWPGTANTGELFF. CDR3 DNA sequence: TGTGCCAGTTGGCCCGGGACGGCGAACACCGGGGAGCTGTTTTTT.

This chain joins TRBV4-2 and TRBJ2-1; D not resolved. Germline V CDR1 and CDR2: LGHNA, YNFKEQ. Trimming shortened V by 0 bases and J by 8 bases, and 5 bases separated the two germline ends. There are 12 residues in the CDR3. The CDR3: CASSQDRYEQFF. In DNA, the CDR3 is TGTGCCAGCAGCCAAGATAGATATGAGCAGTTCTTC.

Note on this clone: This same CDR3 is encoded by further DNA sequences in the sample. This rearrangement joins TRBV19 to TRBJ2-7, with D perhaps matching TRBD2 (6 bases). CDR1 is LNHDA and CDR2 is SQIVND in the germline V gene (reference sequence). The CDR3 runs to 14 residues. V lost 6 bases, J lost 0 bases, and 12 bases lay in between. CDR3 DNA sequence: TGTGCCAGTAGCTCGGGACTTGGCTCCTACGAGCAGTACTTC. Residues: CASSSGLGSYEQYF.

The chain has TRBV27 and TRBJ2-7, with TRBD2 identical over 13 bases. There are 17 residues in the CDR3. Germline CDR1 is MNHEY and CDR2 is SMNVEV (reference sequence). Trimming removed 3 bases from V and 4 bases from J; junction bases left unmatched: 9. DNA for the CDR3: TGTGCCAGCAGTTTTAATCGACTAGCGGGGGGCCCTTACGAGCAGTACTTC. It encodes CASSFNRLAGGPYEQYF.

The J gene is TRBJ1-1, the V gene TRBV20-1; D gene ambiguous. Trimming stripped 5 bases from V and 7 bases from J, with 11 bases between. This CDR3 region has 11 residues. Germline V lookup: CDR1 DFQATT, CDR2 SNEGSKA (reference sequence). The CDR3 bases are TGCAGTGCTGGCCCAGCCGGTGAAGCTTTCTTT. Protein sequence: CSAGPAGEAFF.

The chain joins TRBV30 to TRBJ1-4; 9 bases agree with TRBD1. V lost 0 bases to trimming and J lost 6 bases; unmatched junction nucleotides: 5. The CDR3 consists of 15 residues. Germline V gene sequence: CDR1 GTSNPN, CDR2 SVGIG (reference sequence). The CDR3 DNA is TGTGCCTGGAGTGTACAGGGGGCGCGTCATGAAAAACTGTTTTTT. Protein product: CAWSVQGARHEKLFF.

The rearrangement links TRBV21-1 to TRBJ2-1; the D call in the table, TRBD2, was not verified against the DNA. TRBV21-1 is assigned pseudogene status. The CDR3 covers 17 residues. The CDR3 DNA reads TGTGCCAGCAGCAAAGTATCGGGACTAGCGCCCTACAATGAGCAGTTCTTC. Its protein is CASSKVSGLAPYNEQFF.

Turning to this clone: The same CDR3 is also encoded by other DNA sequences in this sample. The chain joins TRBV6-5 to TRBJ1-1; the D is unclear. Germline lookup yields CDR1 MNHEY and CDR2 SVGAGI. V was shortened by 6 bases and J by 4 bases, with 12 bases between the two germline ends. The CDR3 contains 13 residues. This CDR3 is CASSRDSSTEAFF. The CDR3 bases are TGTGCCAGCAGCAGAGACTCTAGCACTGAAGCTTTCTTT.

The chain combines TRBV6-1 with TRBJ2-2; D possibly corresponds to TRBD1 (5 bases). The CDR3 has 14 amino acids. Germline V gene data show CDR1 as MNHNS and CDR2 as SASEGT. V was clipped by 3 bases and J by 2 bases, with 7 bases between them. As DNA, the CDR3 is TGTGCCAGCAGTGAGGACAACAACACCGGGGAGCTGTTTTTT. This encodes CASSEDNNTGELFF.

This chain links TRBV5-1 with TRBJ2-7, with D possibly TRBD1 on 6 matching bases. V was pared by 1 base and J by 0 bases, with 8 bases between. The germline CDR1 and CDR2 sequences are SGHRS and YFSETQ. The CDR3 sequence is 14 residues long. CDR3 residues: CASSLLQGSYEQYF. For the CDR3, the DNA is TGCGCCAGCAGCTTGTTACAGGGCTCCTACGAGCAGTACTTC.

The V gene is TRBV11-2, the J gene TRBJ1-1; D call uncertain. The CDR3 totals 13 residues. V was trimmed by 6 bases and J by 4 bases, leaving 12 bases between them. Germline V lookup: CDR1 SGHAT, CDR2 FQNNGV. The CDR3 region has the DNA TGTGCCAGCAGGGAAGGGAGGGTCACTGAAGCTTTCTTT. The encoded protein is CASREGRVTEAFF.

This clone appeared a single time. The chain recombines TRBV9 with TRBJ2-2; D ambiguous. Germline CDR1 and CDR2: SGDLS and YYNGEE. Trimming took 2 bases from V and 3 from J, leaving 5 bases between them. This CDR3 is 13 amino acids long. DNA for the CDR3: TGTGCCAGCAGCGTTGACCACACCGGGGAGCTGTTTTTT. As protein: CASSVDHTGELFF.

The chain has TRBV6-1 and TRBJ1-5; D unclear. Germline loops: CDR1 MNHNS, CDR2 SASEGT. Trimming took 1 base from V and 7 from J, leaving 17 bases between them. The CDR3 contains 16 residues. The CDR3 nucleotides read TGTGCCAGCAGTGAAGTCCTACCCCACATGATGCAGCCCCAGCATTTT. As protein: CASSEVLPHMMQPQHF.

In DNA, the CDR3 is TGCGCCAGCAGTGACCGGCCTTGGGAAAAACTGTTTTTT. Its protein product is CASSDRPWEKLFF. The chain employs TRBV10-2 and TRBJ1-4; no reliable D call. Trimming removed 3 bases from V and 8 bases from J, with 10 bases in between. CDR1 and CDR2 from the germline V gene are WSHSY and SAAADI. The CDR3 spans 13 residues.

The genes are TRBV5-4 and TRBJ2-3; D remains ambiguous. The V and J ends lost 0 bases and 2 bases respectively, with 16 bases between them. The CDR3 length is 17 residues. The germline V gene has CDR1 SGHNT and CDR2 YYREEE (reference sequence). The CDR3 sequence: CASSLAAIGSYTDTQYF. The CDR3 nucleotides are TGTGCCAGCAGCTTGGCCGCTATTGGGTCTTACACAGATACGCAGTATTTT.

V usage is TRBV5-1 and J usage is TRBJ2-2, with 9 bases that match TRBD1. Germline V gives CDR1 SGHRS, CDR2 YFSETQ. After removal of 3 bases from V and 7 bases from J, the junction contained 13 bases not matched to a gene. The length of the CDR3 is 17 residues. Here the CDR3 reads CASSSPRGTGFSGELFF. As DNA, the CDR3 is TGCGCCAGCAGCTCCCCACGGGGGACAGGGTTTAGCGGGGAGCTGTTTTTT.